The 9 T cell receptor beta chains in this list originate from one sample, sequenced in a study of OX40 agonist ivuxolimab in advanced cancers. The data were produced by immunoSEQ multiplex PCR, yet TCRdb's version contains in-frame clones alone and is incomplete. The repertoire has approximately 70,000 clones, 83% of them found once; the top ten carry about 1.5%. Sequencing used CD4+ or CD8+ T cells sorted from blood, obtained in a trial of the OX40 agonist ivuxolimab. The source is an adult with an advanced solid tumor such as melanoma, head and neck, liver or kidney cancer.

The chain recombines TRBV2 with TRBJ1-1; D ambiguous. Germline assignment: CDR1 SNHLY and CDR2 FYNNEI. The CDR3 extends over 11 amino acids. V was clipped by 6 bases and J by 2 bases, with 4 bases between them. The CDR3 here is CASRENTEAFF. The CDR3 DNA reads TGTGCCAGCAGAGAAAACACTGAAGCTTTCTTT.

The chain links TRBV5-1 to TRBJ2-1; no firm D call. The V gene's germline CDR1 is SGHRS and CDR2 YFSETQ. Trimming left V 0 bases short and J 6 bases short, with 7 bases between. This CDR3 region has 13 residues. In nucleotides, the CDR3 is TGCGCCAGCAGCTTGGAAGCGAGCAATGAGCAGTTCTTC. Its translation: CASSLEASNEQFF.

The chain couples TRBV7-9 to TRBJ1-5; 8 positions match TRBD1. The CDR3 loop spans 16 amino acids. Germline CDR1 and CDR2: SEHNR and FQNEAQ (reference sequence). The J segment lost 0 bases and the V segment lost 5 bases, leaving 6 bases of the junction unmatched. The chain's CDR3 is CASSPDRGYSNQPQHF. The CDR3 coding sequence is TGTGCCAGCAGCCCCGACAGGGGATATAGCAATCAGCCCCAGCATTTT.

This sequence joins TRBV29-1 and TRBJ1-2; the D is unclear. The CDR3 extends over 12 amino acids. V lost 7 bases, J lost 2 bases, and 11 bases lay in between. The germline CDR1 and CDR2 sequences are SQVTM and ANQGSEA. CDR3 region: CSGLKQNYGYTF. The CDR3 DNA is TGCAGCGGCCTAAAGCAAAACTATGGCTACACCTTC.

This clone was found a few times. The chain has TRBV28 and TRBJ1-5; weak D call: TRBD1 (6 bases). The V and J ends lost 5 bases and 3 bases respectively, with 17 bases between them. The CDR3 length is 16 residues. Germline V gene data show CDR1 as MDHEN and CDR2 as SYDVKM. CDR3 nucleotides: TGTGCCAGCAGTCCATCCGTTACAGGGTCCAATCAGCCCCAGCATTTT. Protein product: CASSPSVTGSNQPQHF.

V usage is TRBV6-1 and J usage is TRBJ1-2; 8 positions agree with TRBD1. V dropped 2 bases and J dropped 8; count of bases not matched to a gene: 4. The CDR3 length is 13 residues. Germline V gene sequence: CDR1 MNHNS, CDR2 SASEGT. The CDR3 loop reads CASSERTGMGYTF. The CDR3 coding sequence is TGTGCCAGCAGTGAACGGACAGGGATGGGCTACACCTTC.

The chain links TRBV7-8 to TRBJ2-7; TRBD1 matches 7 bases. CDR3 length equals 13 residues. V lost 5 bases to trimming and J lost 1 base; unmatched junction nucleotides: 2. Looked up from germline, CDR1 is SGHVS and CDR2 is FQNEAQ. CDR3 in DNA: TGTGCCAGCAGCAAGACAGGGTCCTACGAGCAGTACTTC. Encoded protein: CASSKTGSYEQYF.

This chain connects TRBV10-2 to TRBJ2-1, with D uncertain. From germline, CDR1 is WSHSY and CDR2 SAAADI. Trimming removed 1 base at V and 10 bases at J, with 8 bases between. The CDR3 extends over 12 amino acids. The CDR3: CASSEFRQEQFF. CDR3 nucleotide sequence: TGCGCCAGCAGTGAGTTTAGGCAAGAGCAGTTCTTC.

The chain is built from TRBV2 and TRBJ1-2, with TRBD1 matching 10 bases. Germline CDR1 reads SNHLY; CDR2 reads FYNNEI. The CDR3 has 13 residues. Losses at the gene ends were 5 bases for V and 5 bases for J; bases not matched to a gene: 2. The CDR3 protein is CASSRTGGYGYTF. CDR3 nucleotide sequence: TGTGCCAGCAGTCGGACAGGGGGGTATGGCTACACCTTC.